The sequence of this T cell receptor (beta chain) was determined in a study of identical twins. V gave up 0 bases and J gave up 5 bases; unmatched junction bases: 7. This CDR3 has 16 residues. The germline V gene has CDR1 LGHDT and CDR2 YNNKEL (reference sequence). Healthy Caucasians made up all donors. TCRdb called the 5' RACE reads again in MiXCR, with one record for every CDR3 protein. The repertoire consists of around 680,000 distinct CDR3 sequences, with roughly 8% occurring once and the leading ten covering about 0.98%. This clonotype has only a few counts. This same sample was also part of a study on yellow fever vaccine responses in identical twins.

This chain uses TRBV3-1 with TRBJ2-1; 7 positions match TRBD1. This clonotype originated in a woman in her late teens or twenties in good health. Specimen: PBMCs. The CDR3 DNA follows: TGTGCCAGCAGCCAAGAGATGGGACAGTGGGACAATGAGCAGTTCTTC. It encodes CASSQEMGQWDNEQFF.